The 21 T cell receptor beta chains below all came from one sample that was sequenced in a study of blood T cell repertoires in COVID-19 (dated by TCRdb to about 2020). Library preparation employed the immunoSEQ multiplex PCR assay. In its TCRdb copy, this immuneACCESS table keeps in-frame sequences only and misses some clones. Where compared with another copy, unresolved V genes explain less than half of these, and the others have no known cause. For this sample there are fewer than 80,000 clones; about four fifths appear just once. The top ten hold over 7.5% of the sample. Source material: peripheral blood. These receptors were obtained from a woman of 80 years or more with acute or convalescent COVID-19.

The CDR3 nucleotides are TGTGCCAGTAGTGGGGGGAAGACAGCAACTAATGAAAAACTGTTTTTT. It is translated as CASSGGKTATNEKLFF. This chain links TRBV19 with TRBJ1-4; D might be TRBD1 (5 bases). CDR1 is LNHDA and CDR2 is SQIVND in the germline V gene (reference sequence). This CDR3 region has 16 residues. V was shortened by 5 bases and J by 0 bases, with 13 bases between the two germline ends.

The gene calls are TRBV15 and TRBJ1-5; weak D call: TRBD1 (5 bases). V was clipped by 5 bases and J by 5 bases, with 19 bases between them. The CDR3 extends over 16 amino acids. The germline CDR1 and CDR2 sequences are LNHNV and YYDKDF (reference sequence). The CDR3: CATSPTRLGGDQPQHF. In nucleotides, the CDR3 is TGTGCCACCAGCCCGACGCGGTTGGGGGGAGATCAGCCCCAGCATTTT.

This clone appeared once. The rearrangement joins TRBV7-2 to TRBJ2-3, with D perhaps TRBD2 (6 bases). This CDR3 region has 13 residues. Looked up from germline, CDR1 is SGHTA and CDR2 is FQGNSA. V lost 1 base and J 13 bases, leaving 15 bases between the germline ends. CDR3: CASSLGRDSEKYF. In DNA form, the CDR3 reads TGTGCCAGCAGCTTAGGGAGGGACTCCGAGAAGTATTTT.

V usage is TRBV18 and J usage is TRBJ2-5; maybe TRBD1 (5 bases). CDR1 and CDR2 from the germline V gene are KGHSH and LQKENI. The V and J ends lost 1 base and 4 bases respectively, with 7 bases between them. This CDR3 is built from 13 residues. The DNA of the CDR3 is TGTGCCAGCTCACCACTTAGGGGAGAGACCCAGTACTTC. It encodes CASSPLRGETQYF.

The V call is TRBV6-5, the J call TRBJ2-7; 15 nucleotides match TRBD2. CDR3 length: 14 residues. Trimming removed 7 bases from V and 4 bases from J; junction bases left unmatched: 2. Germline CDR1 and CDR2: MNHEY and SVGAGI. In nucleotides, the CDR3 is TGTGCCAGCACCGGGACTAGCGGGGGGTACGAGCAGTACTTC. Amino acid sequence: CASTGTSGGYEQYF.

This chain uses TRBV5-4 with TRBJ2-1; 8 bases are a match to TRBD2. J gave up 3 bases and V 4 bases, and 6 bases lay outside the gene matches. CDR1 is SGHNT, CDR2 YYREEE, per germline (reference sequence). The CDR3 covers 15 residues. The CDR3 region has the DNA TGTGCCAGCAGCCCGGGACTAGGTAACTACAATGAGCAGTTCTTC. This gives the protein CASSPGLGNYNEQFF.

This chain uses TRBV15 with TRBJ2-3, with TRBD2 identical over 10 bases. The CDR3 contains 17 residues. The ends lost 1 base at V and 1 base at J; junction bases unmatched: 5. CDR1 is LNHNV and CDR2 is YYDKDF in the germline V gene (reference sequence). CDR3 DNA: TGTGCCACCAGCAGAGGAGCGGGGGGGACGGGCACAGATACGCAGTATTTT. It encodes CATSRGAGGTGTDTQYF.

The V and J genes are TRBV19 and TRBJ2-4; D unresolved. In germline, CDR1 is LNHDA, CDR2 SQIVND (reference sequence). The V and J ends lost 3 bases and 6 bases respectively, with 9 bases between them. The CDR3 has 13 amino acids. The CDR3 DNA sequence: TGTGCCAGTAGTATGACAACCGCAAACATTCAGTACTTC. Translating it yields CASSMTTANIQYF.

The chain employs TRBV6-5 and TRBJ1-2, with unresolved D. From germline, CDR1 is MNHEY and CDR2 SVGAGI. The CDR3 has 12 amino acids. V was trimmed by 7 bases and J by 6 bases, leaving 12 bases between them. Written as DNA, the CDR3 is TGTGCCAGCAAAACGGGGTCCGATGGCTACACCTTC. Translated: CASKTGSDGYTF.

The CDR3 is CSVERSTGDVYGYTF. Here the CDR3 DNA reads TGCAGCGTTGAACGTTCGACAGGGGATGTCTATGGCTACACCTTC. The chain uses TRBV29-1 and TRBJ1-2; 8 positions agree with TRBD1. This CDR3 region has 15 residues. The junction had 9 bases not matched to a gene; V was cut back by 2 bases and J by 4 bases. CDR1 is SQVTM, CDR2 ANQGSEA, per germline.

The rearrangement joins TRBV4-1 to TRBJ1-2, with TRBD1 identical over 7 bases. The CDR3 runs 16 residues. V lost 0 bases, J lost 6 bases, and 10 bases stayed unmatched. CDR1 and CDR2 (germline): MGHRA, YSYEKL. CDR3: CASSQDLGTVFHGYTF. In nucleotides, the CDR3 is TGCGCCAGCAGCCAAGATCTAGGGACAGTGTTCCATGGCTACACCTTC.

This clone has just one count. This chain connects TRBV6-2 or TRBV6-3 to TRBJ2-4; 9 positions agree with TRBD1. The CDR3 totals 17 residues. Germline CDR1 reads MNHEY; CDR2 reads SVGEGT. The trim removed 5 bases at V and 5 bases at J, leaving 13 bases unmatched. This CDR3 reads CASSPPPGTGKQNIQYF. The CDR3 nucleotides are TGTGCCAGCAGTCCCCCCCCCGGGACAGGGAAACAAAACATTCAGTACTTC.

The J gene is TRBJ2-6, the V gene TRBV19, with a weak D call TRBD1 (6 bases). This CDR3 is built from 18 residues. Germline lookup yields CDR1 LNHDA and CDR2 SQIVND (reference sequence). Deletions cut 3 bases from V and 0 bases from J, with 15 bases between. CDR3 sequence: CASSMIGQLSSGANVLTF. The CDR3 coding sequence is TGTGCCAGTAGTATGATTGGACAGTTAAGCTCTGGGGCCAACGTCCTGACTTTC.

This rearrangement joins TRBV12-3 or TRBV12-4 to TRBJ1-1, with D uncertain. This CDR3 is 13 amino acids long. Trimming took off 2 bases at V and 1 base at J, with 5 bases between the two ends. CDR3 sequence reads: CASSLLSNTEAFF. The CDR3 DNA sequence: TGTGCCAGCAGTTTACTATCGAACACTGAAGCTTTCTTT.

The chain recombines TRBV7-8 with TRBJ1-6; the match to TRBD1 covers 7 bases. V lost 1 base to trimming and J lost 16 bases; unmatched junction nucleotides: 13. Germline V CDR1 and CDR2: SGHVS, FQNEAQ. The CDR3 extends over 15 amino acids. CDR3 loop: CASSLVGTEGLILHF. DNA of the CDR3: TGTGCCAGCAGCTTAGTCGGGACAGAGGGGCTTATACTCCACTTT.

The DNA for the CDR3 is TGTGCCAGCAGCTCTGGACTAGCCAATGAGCAGTTCTTC. Translation gives CASSSGLANEQFF. The V call is TRBV7-2, the J call TRBJ2-1; 8 nucleotides agree with TRBD2. V lost 4 bases, J lost 6 bases, and 2 bases stayed unmatched. The CDR3 covers 13 residues. The germline gives CDR1 SGHTA, CDR2 FQGNSA.

This chain uses TRBV6-5 with TRBJ2-7; D remains ambiguous. CDR1 and CDR2 from the germline V gene are MNHEY and SVGAGI. V dropped 8 bases and J dropped 6 bases, with 11 bases sitting between them. The CDR3 totals 11 residues. The CDR3 loop is CASQRDSEQYF. The CDR3 DNA follows: TGTGCCAGCCAACGAGACTCCGAGCAGTACTTC.

This chain uses TRBV5-1 with TRBJ2-5; D possibly corresponds to TRBD2 (5 bases). Germline CDR1 reads SGHRS; CDR2 reads YFSETQ. The length of the CDR3 is 13 residues. V lost 4 bases, J lost 2 bases, and 9 bases lay in between. This chain's CDR3 is CASSAGSQETQYF. The CDR3 DNA follows: TGCGCCAGCAGCGCGGGCAGTCAAGAGACCCAGTACTTC.

The chain is built from TRBV10-1 and TRBJ2-5, with 9 bases lining up with TRBD2. The CDR3 is made up of 15 amino acids. The V gene's germline CDR1 is WNHNN and CDR2 SYGVQD (reference sequence). J lost 7 bases, V lost 0 bases, and 6 bases had no gene match. DNA of the CDR3: TGCGCCAGCAGTGAGTCTGCTAGCGGGGCTGGGACCCAGTACTTC. Its protein product is CASSESASGAGTQYF.

The CDR3 protein is CASSLSGHRQYWGLTAEAFF. DNA for the CDR3: TGTGCCAGCAGTTTATCCGGGCATAGACAGTACTGGGGCCTAACGGCTGAAGCTTTCTTT. The V gene is TRBV27, the J gene TRBJ1-1, with D tentatively TRBD1 (5 bases). The germline CDR1 and CDR2 sequences are MNHEY and SMNVEV (reference sequence). Deletions cut 0 bases from V and 6 bases from J, with 29 bases between. The CDR3 runs 20 residues.

V usage is TRBV14 and J usage is TRBJ1-1; D remains unclear. V was trimmed by 6 bases and J by 2 bases, leaving 13 bases between them. CDR1 is SGHDN, CDR2 FVKESK, per germline. This CDR3 has 14 residues. The chain's CDR3 is CASSLEGLNTEAFF. The CDR3 DNA reads TGTGCCAGCAGTTTAGAGGGATTAAACACTGAAGCTTTCTTT. The whole variable domain, remainder taken from reference TRBV14 and TRBJ1-1, is EAGVTQFPSHSVIEKGQTVTLRCDPISGHDNLYWYRRVMGKEIKFLLHFVKESKQDESGMPNNRFLAERTGGTYSTLKVQPAELEDSGVYFCASSLEGLNTEAFFGQGTRLTVV.